The 15 T cell receptor beta chains in this list originate from one sample, sequenced in a study of T cell responses to AZD1222 COVID-19 vaccine. Repertoires were generated with immunoSEQ multiplex PCR, while TCRdb's copy carries only in-frame clones and drops some. The sample holds roughly 150,000 clones, approximately 89% seen once. The sample here was peripheral blood, taken on day 0 of AZD1222 vaccination. The receptors derive from an adult in good health.

J is TRBJ2-2 and V is TRBV5-1, with 11 bases fitting TRBD2. Trimming at V came to 4 bases and at J to 6 bases, leaving 8 bases not matched to a gene. The CDR3 has 16 amino acids. The germline CDR1 and CDR2 sequences are SGHRS and YFSETQ. As DNA, the CDR3 is TGCGCCAGCAGCGGAACTAGCGGGAGAGGCGCCGGGGAGCTGTTTTTT. Protein sequence: CASSGTSGRGAGELFF.

The chain uses TRBV7-2 and TRBJ2-2; TRBD1 aligns across 8 bases. With V trimmed by 4 bases and J by 7 bases, 5 bases remained unmatched. This CDR3 region has 14 residues. Germline loops: CDR1 SGHTA, CDR2 FQGNSA. As DNA, the CDR3 is TGTGCCAGCAGCTCGGGACAGGACCACGGGGAGCTGTTTTTT. This translates into CASSSGQDHGELFF.

V usage is TRBV7-2 and J usage is TRBJ2-7; D may correspond to TRBD1 or TRBD2 (6 bases each). This CDR3 has 13 amino acids. Per the germline V gene, CDR1 is SGHTA and CDR2 is FQGNSA. The ends were cut back, 4 bases at V and 9 bases at J, with 16 bases in the middle. The CDR3 DNA sequence: TGTGCCAGCAGCTCAGGAACCAGGGGAGGGCAGTACTTC. It translates to CASSSGTRGGQYF.

V is TRBV7-9 and J is TRBJ1-1; D is unclear. This CDR3 has 13 amino acids. Germline values: CDR1 SEHNR, CDR2 FQNEAQ (reference sequence). V was pared by 6 bases and J by 1 base, with 9 bases between. The CDR3 region has the DNA TGTGCCAGCAGACAAGAAACGAACACTGAAGCTTTCTTT. This sequence encodes CASRQETNTEAFF.

The gene calls are TRBV4-1 and TRBJ1-2, with TRBD1 matching over 8 bases. Germline CDR1 is MGHRA and CDR2 is YSYEKL. The CDR3 loop spans 14 amino acids. V was clipped by 3 bases and J by 7 bases; unmatched bases: 7. CDR3: CASSHPGQEIGYTF. CDR3 DNA: TGCGCCAGCAGCCATCCGGGACAGGAGATTGGCTACACCTTC.

The chain joins TRBV28 to TRBJ1-4; 10 bases map to TRBD1. CDR3 length: 16 residues. Unmatched junction bases numbered 10, after V lost 4 bases and J lost 8 bases. CDR1 is MDHEN, CDR2 SYDVKM, per germline. The DNA for the CDR3 is TGTGCCAGCAGTTGGACTCCGGGACAGGGGAACGAAAAACTGTTTTTT. Its protein is CASSWTPGQGNEKLFF.

This sequence joins TRBV5-1 and TRBJ2-1; unclear D gene. From germline, CDR1 is SGHRS and CDR2 YFSETQ. The germline V and J ends were trimmed by 1 base and 4 bases, with 6 bases remaining between them. The CDR3 spans 13 residues. As DNA, the CDR3 is TGCGCCAGCAGCTTGCAGGCGTACAATGAGCAGTTCTTC. Its translation: CASSLQAYNEQFF.

This clone showed up just a few times. The chain combines TRBV11-2 with TRBJ1-3; possibly TRBD1 for D (6 bases). V lost 0 bases, J lost 2 bases, and 8 bases lay in between. CDR1 is SGHAT, CDR2 FQNNGV, per germline. The CDR3 covers 15 residues. CDR3 residues: CASSLEQGTGNTIYF. The CDR3 DNA reads TGTGCCAGCAGCTTAGAACAGGGTACTGGAAACACCATATATTTT.

The rearrangement joins TRBV7-9 to TRBJ1-3; 10 bases are a match to TRBD1. V was clipped by 6 bases and J by 8 bases; unmatched bases: 13. This CDR3 has 16 residues. Germline lookup yields CDR1 SEHNR and CDR2 FQNEAQ (reference sequence). The CDR3 DNA is TGTGCCAGCAGAACCCCCGAGACAGGGGGCCCAGACACCATATATTTT. Its translation: CASRTPETGGPDTIYF.

The J gene is TRBJ1-5, the V gene TRBV28; TRBD1 matches 9 bases. The CDR3 contains 15 residues. The junction had 6 bases not matched to a gene; V was cut back by 5 bases and J by 4 bases. Germline V gene lookup returns CDR1 MDHEN and CDR2 SYDVKM. CDR3: CASSLPGQGNQPQHF. As DNA, the CDR3 is TGTGCCAGCAGTCTCCCCGGACAGGGGAATCAGCCCCAGCATTTT.

The chain joins TRBV2 to TRBJ2-1, with D possibly TRBD2 on 6 matching bases. The length of the CDR3 is 17 residues. Germline V CDR1 and CDR2: SNHLY, FYNNEI. Trimming left V 5 bases short and J 0 bases short, with 17 bases between. For the CDR3, the DNA is TGTGCCAGCAGTCATCATAGCGGCCATAGCTCCTACAATGAGCAGTTCTTC. Its protein product is CASSHHSGHSSYNEQFF.

This clone was observed a single time. The V gene is TRBV12-3 or TRBV12-4, the J gene TRBJ1-3; D unclear. V lost 7 bases and J lost 0, with 7 bases in between. The CDR3 is 13 amino acids. The CDR3 DNA reads as TGTGCCAGCACCCCTCACTCTGGAAACACCATATATTTT. Translating it yields CASTPHSGNTIYF.

The rearrangement joins TRBV2 to TRBJ2-7; D assignment may be TRBD1 or TRBD2 (5 bases each). The V gene's germline CDR1 is SNHLY and CDR2 FYNNEI. V was pared by 6 bases and J by 4 bases, with 13 bases between. CDR3 size: 13 residues. Written as DNA, the CDR3 is TGTGCCAGCAGACGGGACCCCGTGTACGAGCAGTACTTC. Its translation: CASRRDPVYEQYF.

In this sample, this clone turned up once. V is TRBV16 and J is TRBJ2-2; D unclear. V dropped 4 bases and J dropped 3 bases, with 12 bases sitting between them. Germline V gene data show CDR1 as KGHSY and CDR2 as FQNENV. This CDR3 comprises 15 residues. The CDR3 sequence: CASSPNPRDTGELFF. CDR3 sequence (DNA): TGTGCCAGCAGCCCGAATCCGAGAGACACCGGGGAGCTGTTTTTT.

This chain connects TRBV18 to TRBJ1-1; D remains unclear. V dropped 2 bases and J dropped 5 bases, with 6 bases sitting between them. Germline V gene data show CDR1 as KGHSH and CDR2 as LQKENI. The CDR3 spans 12 residues. The CDR3 DNA sequence: TGTGCCAGCTCACCAGGGGTAACTGAAGCTTTCTTT. Amino acids: CASSPGVTEAFF.